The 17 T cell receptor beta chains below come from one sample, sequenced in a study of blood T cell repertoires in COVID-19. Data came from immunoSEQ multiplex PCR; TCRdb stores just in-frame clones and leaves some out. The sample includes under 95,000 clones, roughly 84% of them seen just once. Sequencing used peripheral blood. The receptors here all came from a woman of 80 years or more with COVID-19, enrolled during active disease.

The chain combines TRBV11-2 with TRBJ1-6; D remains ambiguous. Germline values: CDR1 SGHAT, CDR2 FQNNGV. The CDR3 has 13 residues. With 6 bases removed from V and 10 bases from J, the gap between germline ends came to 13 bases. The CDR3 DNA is TGTGCCAGCAGTTCACAACCGGGGTCACCCCTCCACTTT. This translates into CASSSQPGSPLHF.

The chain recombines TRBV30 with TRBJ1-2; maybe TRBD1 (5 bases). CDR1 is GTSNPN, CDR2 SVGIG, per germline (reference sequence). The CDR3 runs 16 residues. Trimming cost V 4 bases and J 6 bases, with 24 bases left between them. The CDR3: CAWKPLGTPGSHGYTF. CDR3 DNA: TGTGCCTGGAAACCTCTCGGGACTCCGGGCTCTCATGGCTACACCTTC.

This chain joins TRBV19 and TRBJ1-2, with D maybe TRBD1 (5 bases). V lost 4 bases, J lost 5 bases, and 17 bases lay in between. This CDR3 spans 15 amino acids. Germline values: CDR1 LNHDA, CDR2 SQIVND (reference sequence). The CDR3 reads CASSSEGRGLYGYTF. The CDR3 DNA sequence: TGTGCCAGTAGTAGCGAGGGGAGGGGCCTTTATGGCTACACCTTC.

CDR3 DNA sequence: TGTGCCAGCAGTCGTCCCGGGAATGACAGGGGAGGAGCTTTCTTT. Its protein is CASSRPGNDRGGAFF. J is TRBJ1-1 and V is TRBV6-5; 8 bases match TRBD1. J gave up 10 bases and V 5 bases, and 15 bases lay outside the gene matches. From germline, CDR1 is MNHEY and CDR2 SVGAGI. The CDR3 spans 15 residues.

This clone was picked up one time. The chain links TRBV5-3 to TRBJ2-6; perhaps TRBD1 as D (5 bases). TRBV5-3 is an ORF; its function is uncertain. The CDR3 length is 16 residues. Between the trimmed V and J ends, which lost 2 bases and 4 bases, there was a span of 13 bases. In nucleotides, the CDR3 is TGTGCCAGAAGCTTTGGGGCCCTGTTCGGGGCCAACGTCCTGACTTTC. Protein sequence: CARSFGALFGANVLTF.

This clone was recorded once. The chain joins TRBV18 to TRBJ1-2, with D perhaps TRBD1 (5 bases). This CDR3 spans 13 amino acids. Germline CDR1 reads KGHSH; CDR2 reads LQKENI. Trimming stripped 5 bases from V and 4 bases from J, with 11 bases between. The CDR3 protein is CASSSGGSYGYTF. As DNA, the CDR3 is TGTGCCAGCTCATCGGGGGGGAGCTATGGCTACACCTTC.

CDR3 bases: TGCAGTGCTGAGAGGCATCTCGGGGCTTTCTTT. Residues: CSAERHLGAFF. The chain has TRBV20-1 and TRBJ1-1; no clear D gene. Trimming took off 5 bases at V and 11 bases at J, with 15 bases between the two ends. The CDR3 covers 11 residues. The germline V gene has CDR1 DFQATT and CDR2 SNEGSKA (reference sequence).

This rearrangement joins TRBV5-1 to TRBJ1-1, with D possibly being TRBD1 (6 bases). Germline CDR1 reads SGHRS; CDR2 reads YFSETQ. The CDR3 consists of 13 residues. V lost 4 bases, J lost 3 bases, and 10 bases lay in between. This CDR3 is CASSAGGHTEAFF. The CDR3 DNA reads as TGCGCCAGCAGCGCCGGGGGGCACACTGAAGCTTTCTTT.

The CDR3 DNA follows: TGTGCCAGCAGTTTCAGGGGTTCACCCCTCCACTTT. It yields the protein CASSFRGSPLHF. V is TRBV27 and J is TRBJ1-6; maybe TRBD1 (6 bases). CDR1 is MNHEY and CDR2 is SMNVEV in the germline V gene (reference sequence). V was cut by 3 bases and J by 9 bases, with 6 bases left in between. The CDR3 spans 12 residues.

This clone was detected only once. The CDR3 protein is CASNRDSYEQYF. Written as DNA, the CDR3 is TGTGCCAGCAACAGGGACTCCTACGAGCAGTACTTC. The J gene is TRBJ2-7, the V gene TRBV2, with D maybe TRBD1 (6 bases). This CDR3 region has 12 residues. V was trimmed by 7 bases and J by 0 bases, leaving 7 bases between them. Germline V lookup: CDR1 SNHLY, CDR2 FYNNEI.

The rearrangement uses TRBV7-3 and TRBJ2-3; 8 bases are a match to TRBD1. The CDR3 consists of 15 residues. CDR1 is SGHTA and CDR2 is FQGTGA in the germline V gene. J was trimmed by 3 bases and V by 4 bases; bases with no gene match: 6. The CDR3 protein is CASSSRTGLTDTQYF. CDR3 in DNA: TGTGCCAGCAGCTCGCGGACAGGGTTAACAGATACGCAGTATTTT.

CDR3 residues: CASSETGFSSYEQYF. The CDR3 nucleotides read TGTGCCAGCAGTGAAACAGGGTTTAGCTCCTACGAGCAGTACTTC. The chain joins TRBV6-1 to TRBJ2-7; a weak D match, TRBD1 (6 bases). The germline V gene encodes CDR1 MNHNS and CDR2 SASEGT. V was pared by 2 bases and J by 0 bases, with 11 bases between. This CDR3 has 15 residues.

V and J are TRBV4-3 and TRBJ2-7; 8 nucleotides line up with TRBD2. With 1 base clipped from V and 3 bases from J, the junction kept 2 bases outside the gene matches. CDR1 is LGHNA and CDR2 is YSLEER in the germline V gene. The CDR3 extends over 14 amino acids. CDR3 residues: CASSQAAGDYEQYF. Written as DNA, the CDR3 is TGCGCCAGCAGCCAAGCAGCGGGGGACTACGAGCAGTACTTC.

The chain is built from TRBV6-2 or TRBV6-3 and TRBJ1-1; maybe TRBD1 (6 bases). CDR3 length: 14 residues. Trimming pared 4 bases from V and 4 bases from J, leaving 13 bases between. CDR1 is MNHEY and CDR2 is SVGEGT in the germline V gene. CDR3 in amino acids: CASSFYRVGTEAFF. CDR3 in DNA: TGTGCCAGCAGTTTTTACAGGGTCGGCACTGAAGCTTTCTTT.

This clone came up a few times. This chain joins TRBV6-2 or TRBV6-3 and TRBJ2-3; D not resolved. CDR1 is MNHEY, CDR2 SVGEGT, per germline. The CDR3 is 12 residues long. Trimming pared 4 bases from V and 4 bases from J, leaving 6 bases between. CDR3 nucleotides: TGTGCCAGCAGTTCCGTCGCAGATACGCAGTATTTT. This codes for CASSSVADTQYF.

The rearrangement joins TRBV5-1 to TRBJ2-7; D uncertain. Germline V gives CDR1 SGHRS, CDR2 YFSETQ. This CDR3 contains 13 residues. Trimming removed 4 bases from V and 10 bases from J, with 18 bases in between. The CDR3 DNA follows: TGCGCCAGCAGCCCCAGACCTAGTCGCGACCAGTACTTC. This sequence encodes CASSPRPSRDQYF.

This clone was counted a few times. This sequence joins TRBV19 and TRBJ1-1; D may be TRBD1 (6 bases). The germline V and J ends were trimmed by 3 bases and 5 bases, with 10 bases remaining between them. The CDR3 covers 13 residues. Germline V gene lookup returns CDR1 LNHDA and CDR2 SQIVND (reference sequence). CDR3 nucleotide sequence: TGTGCCAGTAGTATTGGACAGACGACTGAAGCTTTCTTT. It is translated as CASSIGQTTEAFF.